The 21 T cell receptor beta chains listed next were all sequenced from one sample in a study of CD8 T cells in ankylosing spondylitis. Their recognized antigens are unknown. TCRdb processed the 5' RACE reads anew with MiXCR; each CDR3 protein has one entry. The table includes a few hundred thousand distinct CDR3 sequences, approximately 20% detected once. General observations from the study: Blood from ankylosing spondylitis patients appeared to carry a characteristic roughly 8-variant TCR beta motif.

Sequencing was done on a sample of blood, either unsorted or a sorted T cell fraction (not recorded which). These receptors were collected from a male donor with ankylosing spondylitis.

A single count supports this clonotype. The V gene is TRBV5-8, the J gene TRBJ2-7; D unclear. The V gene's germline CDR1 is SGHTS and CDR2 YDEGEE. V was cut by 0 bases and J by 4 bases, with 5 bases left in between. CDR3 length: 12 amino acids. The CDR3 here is CASSLAQYEQYF. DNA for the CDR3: TGTGCCAGCAGCTTGGCCCAGTACGAGCAGTACTTC.

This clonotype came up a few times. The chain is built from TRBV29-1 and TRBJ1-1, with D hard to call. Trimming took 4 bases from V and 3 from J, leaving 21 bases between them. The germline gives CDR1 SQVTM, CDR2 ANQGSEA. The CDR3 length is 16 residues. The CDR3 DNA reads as TGCAGCGTTGTTAAGTATGCGGGGATGAGGGACACTGAAGCTTTCTTT. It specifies CSVVKYAGMRDTEAFF.

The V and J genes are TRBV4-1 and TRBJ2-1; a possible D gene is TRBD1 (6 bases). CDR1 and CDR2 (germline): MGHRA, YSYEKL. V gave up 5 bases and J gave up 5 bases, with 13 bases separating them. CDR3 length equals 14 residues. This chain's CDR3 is CASSTYRDNNEQFF. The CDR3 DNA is TGCGCCAGCAGCACCTACAGGGACAACAATGAGCAGTTCTTC.

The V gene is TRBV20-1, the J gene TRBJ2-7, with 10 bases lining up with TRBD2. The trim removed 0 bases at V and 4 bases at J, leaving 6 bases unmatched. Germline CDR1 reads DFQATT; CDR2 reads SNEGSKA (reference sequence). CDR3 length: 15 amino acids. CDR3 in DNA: TGCAGTGCTAGAGACAGGCTAGCGGGGGCTTACGAGCAGTACTTC. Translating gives CSARDRLAGAYEQYF.

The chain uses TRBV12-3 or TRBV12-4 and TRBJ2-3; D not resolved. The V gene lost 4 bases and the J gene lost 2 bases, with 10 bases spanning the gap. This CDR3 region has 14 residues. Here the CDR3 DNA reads TGTGCCAGCAGTTCTAACACGCTCACAGATACGCAGTATTTT. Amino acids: CASSSNTLTDTQYF.

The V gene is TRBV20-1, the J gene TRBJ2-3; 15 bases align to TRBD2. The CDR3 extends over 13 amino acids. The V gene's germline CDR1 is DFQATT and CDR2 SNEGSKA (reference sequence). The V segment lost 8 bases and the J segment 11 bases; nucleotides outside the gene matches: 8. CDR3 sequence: CSKGLAGGGGQYF. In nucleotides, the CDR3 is TGCAGTAAGGGACTAGCGGGAGGCGGTGGGCAGTATTTT.

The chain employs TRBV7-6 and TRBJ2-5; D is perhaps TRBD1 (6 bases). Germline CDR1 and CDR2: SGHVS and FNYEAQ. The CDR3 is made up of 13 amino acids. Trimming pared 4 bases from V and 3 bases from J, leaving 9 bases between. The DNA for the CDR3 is TGTGCCAGCAGCTCATGGACAGAAGAGACCCAGTACTTC. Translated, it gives CASSSWTEETQYF.

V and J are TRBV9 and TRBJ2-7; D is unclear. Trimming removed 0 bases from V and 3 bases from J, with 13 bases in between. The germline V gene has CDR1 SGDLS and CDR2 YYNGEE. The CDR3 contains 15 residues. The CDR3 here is CASSVDGRKIYEQYF. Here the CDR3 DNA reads TGTGCCAGCAGCGTAGACGGCAGGAAGATCTACGAGCAGTACTTC.

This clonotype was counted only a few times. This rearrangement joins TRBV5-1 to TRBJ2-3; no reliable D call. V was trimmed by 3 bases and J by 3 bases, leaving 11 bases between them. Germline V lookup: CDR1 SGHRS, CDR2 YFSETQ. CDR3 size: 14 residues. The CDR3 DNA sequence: TGCGCCAGCAGCTCTTGGACCGGGACAGATACGCAGTATTTT. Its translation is CASSSWTGTDTQYF.

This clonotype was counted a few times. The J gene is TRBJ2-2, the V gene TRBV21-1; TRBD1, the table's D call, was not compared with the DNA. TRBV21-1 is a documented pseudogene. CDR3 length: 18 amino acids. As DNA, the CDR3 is TGTGCCAGCAGCAAAGTTGGTTCCGGACAGGGGGCTGGCGGGGAGCTGTTTTTT. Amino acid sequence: CASSKVGSGQGAGGELFF.

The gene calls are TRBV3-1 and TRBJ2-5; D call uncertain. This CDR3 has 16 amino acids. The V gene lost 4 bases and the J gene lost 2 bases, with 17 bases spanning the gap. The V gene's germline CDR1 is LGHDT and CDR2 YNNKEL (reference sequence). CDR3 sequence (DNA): TGTGCCAGCAGCCCCCGGTTGGTCTGGGGTCAAGAGACCCAGTACTTC. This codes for CASSPRLVWGQETQYF.

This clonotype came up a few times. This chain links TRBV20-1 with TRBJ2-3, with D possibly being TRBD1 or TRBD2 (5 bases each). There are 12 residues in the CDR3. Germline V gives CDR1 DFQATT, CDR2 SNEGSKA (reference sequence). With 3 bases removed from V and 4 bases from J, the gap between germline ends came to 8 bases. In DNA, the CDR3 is TGCAGTGCTAGTGTGGGGGCAGATACGCAGTATTTT. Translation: CSASVGADTQYF.

The CDR3 region is CSVATSGELFF. The CDR3 coding sequence is TGCAGCGTCGCGACAAGCGGGGAGCTGTTTTTT. This chain links TRBV29-1 with TRBJ2-2; D gene ambiguous. CDR1 and CDR2 (germline): SQVTM, ANQGSEA. Trimming removed 6 bases at V and 7 bases at J, with 9 bases between. The CDR3 runs 11 residues.

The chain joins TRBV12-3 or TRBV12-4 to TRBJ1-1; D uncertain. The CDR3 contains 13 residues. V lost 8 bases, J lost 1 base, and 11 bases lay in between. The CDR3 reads CASEETKNTEAFF. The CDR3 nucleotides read TGTGCCAGCGAGGAGACAAAGAACACTGAAGCTTTCTTT.

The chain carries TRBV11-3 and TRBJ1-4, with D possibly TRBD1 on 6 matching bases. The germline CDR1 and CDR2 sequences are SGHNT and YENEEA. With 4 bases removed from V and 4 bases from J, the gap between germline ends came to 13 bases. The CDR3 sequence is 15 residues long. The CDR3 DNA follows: TGTGCCAGCAGCTGGTCAGGACAGCTTAATGAAAAACTGTTTTTT. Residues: CASSWSGQLNEKLFF. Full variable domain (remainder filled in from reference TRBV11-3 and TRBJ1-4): EAGVVQSPRYKIIEKKQPVAFWCNPISGHNTLYWYLQNLGQGPELLIRYENEEAVDDSQLPKDRFSAERLKGVDSTLKIQPAELGDSAVYLCASSWSGQLNEKLFFGSGTQLSVL.

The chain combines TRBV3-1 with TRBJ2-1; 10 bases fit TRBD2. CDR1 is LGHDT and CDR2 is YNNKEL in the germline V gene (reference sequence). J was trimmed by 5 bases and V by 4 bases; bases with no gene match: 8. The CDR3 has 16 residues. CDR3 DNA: TGTGCCAGCAGCCTTAGTTTGGGACTAGCGAACAATGAGCAGTTCTTC. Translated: CASSLSLGLANNEQFF.

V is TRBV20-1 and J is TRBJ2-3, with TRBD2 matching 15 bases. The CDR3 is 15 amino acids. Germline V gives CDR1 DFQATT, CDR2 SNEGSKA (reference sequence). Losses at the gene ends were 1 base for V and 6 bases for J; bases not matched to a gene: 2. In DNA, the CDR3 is TGCAGTGCTAGAGGGGGGACTAGCGGGAGGGATACGCAGTATTTT. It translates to CSARGGTSGRDTQYF.

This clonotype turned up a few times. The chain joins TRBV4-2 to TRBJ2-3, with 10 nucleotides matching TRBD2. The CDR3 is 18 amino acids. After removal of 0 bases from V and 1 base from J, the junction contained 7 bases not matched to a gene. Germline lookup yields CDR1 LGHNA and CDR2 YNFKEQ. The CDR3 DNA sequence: TGTGCCAGCAGCCAAGATCCTAGCGGGAGTCGAGGCACAGATACGCAGTATTTT. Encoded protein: CASSQDPSGSRGTDTQYF.

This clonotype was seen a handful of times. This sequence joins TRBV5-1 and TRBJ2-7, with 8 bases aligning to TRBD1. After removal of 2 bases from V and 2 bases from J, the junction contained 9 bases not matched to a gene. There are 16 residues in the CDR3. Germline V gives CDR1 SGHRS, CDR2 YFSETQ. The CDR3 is CASSFSQGALAYEQYF. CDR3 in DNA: TGCGCCAGCAGCTTTTCCCAGGGGGCCTTGGCCTACGAGCAGTACTTC.

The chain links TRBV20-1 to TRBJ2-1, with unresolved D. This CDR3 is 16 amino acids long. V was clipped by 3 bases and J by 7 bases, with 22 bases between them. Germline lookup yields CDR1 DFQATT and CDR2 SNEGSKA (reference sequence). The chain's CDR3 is CSASHRSIRELNEQFF. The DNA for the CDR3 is TGCAGTGCTAGTCATAGGTCGATCCGAGAACTTAATGAGCAGTTCTTC.

The CDR3 DNA sequence: TGCAGCGTTGGACTAGCGGGAGTTTACAATGAGCAGTTCTTC. Translating gives CSVGLAGVYNEQFF. The chain joins TRBV29-1 to TRBJ2-1; 12 nucleotides match TRBD2. The CDR3 consists of 14 residues. Trimming took 4 bases from V and 4 from J; bases not matched to a gene: 2. CDR1 is SQVTM, CDR2 ANQGSEA, per germline.